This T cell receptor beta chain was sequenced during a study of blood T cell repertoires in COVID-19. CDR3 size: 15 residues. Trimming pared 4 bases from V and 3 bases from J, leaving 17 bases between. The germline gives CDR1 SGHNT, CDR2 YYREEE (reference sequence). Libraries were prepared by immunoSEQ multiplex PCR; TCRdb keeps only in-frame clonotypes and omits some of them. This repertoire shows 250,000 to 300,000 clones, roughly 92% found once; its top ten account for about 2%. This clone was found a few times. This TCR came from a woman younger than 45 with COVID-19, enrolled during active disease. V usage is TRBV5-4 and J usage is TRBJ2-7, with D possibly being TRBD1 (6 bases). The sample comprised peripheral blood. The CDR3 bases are TGTGCCAGCAGCGTGGACAGATCCTTTCTCTACGAGCAGTACTTC. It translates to CASSVDRSFLYEQYF.